This T cell receptor beta chain was captured in a study of PD-L1 blockade in urothelial cancer (TCRdb year 2017). As for the study more broadly: Therapy was started in the mid-2010s for all patients, and atezolizumab 1,200 mg was administered intravenously every 3 weeks. About 90% of the roughly 30 patients were males with bladder-origin urothelial cancer, and about 60% of the roughly 30 reported a prior smoking history. An ECOG performance status of 0 or 1 was recorded for the patients, and 0 to 3 prior chemotherapy regimens had been received by the patients. Blood samples were analyzed 3 weeks after the start of treatment (second dose) and 6 weeks after the start of treatment. A median of about 150,000 T cells and around 81,000 unique TCRs was obtained from blood samples, and a median clonality of around 0.072 was observed. An exploratory multi-omic analysis was conducted of the somatic, immune and clinical correlates of response to PD-L1 blockade with atezolizumab in urothelial cancer. Pretreatment tumor samples, along with matched peripheral blood collected serially before and after atezolizumab treatment, underwent TCR sequencing. Progression-free survival longer than 6 months counted as durable clinical benefit, and TCR features were additionally tested against both progression-free and overall survival. In the same patients who had TCR sequencing, pretreatment tumors also underwent whole exome sequencing and RNA sequencing. Under ten patients achieved durable clinical benefit and some 21 did not. Pretreatment blood TCR-seq was available for around 29 patients, at least one posttreatment blood collection was obtained for approximately 24 patients, and tumor TCR-seq was available for approximately 24 patients. General findings and caveats noted by the study authors: Small sample size (n ≈ 30) and many exploratory analyses mean the results are intended to be hypothesis-generating. A pretreatment peripheral blood TCR clonality below the median was linked to improved progression-free and overall survival. Patients with durable benefit showed greater expansion of tumor-associated TCR clones in peripheral blood 3 weeks after starting treatment (n ≈ 23, p = 0.022).

The germline V gene (reference sequence) supplies CDR1 SGHKS and CDR2 YYEKEE. Trimming accounts for 0 bases at V and 1 base at J, while the number of junction bases matched to no gene is 15. The CDR3 spans 19 residues, from the cysteine through the phenylalanine. Only the CDR3 DNA stays, 57 bases, in frame from base 1. This sample's time point label indicates: pretreatment peripheral blood. A cohort of roughly 30 patients with locally advanced or metastatic urothelial carcinoma, treated at Memorial Sloan Kettering on a trial protocol, was included. Peripheral blood mononuclear cells were collected pretreatment and during treatment, with between 1 and 8 total time points per patient. The Qiagen DNeasy Blood extraction kit was used to purify genomic DNA from total PBMCs and tumor samples. PBMCs were collected pretreatment and during treatment, and were isolated and stored as previously described. Notes on this clone: Its antigen has not been determined. No quality values exist for individual bases; no much larger clone is one base distant.

Each PCR received spiked-in synthetic TCR analog templates so that absolute template abundance could be estimated from read counts. Using the immunoSEQ assay, TCRbeta CDR3 regions were amplified from genomic DNA with bias-controlled V and J gene primers. Sequencing of rearranged TCRbeta segments was performed at approximately 20X coverage. In the original analysis: Clustering was used to correct sequencing errors, and CDR3s were annotated against IMGT so that V, D and J genes could be assigned. Out-of-frame and stop-codon sequences were excluded, and only productive TCRbeta rearrangements were used in downstream analyses. Clonality was calculated as one minus the Shannon entropy normalized by the log of the number of unique productive sequences. Clones differing between time points or between blood and tumor were identified by Fisher's exact test with Benjamini-Hochberg correction at adjusted p below 0.01. TCRdb took over this immuneACCESS table, retaining in-frame rearrangements with V and J assigned. Such tables are incomplete; in checked studies, under half of the missing clones stem from an unresolved V gene, and the remainder is unexplained. For V, J and clone size, that table is used; D and trimming come from the DNA. The sample yields around 130,000 clones; around 85% were counted once. 3% to 4% of the sample lies in the top ten.

The sequence was collected from a man aged 45-65 years with urothelial cancer. Recombination linked TRBV5-5 to TRBJ1-1; 7 central bases correspond to TRBD1. The source material was PBMCs, sampled around atezolizumab (anti-PD-L1) treatment. The encoded CDR3 is CASSLEDRKDPIWNTEAFF. The nucleotides are TGTGCCAGCAGCTTGGAGGACAGGAAAGATCCTATCTGGAACACTGAAGCTTTCTTT.